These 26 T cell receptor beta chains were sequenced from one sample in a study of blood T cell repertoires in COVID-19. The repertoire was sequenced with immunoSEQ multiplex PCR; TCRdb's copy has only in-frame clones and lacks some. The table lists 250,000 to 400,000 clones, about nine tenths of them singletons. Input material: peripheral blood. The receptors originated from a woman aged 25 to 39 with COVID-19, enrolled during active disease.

The CDR3 coding sequence is TGCAGCGTGACACCTCCCGCGGGCACTGAAGCTTTCTTT. Its translation is CSVTPPAGTEAFF. The rearrangement joins TRBV29-1 to TRBJ1-1; no clear D gene. V lost 6 bases to trimming and J lost 4 bases, with 15 bases between them. Germline V lookup: CDR1 SQVTM, CDR2 ANQGSEA. There are 13 residues in the CDR3. Supplemented by reference TRBV29-1 and TRBJ1-1, the full variable domain reads SAVISQKPSRDICQRGTSLTIQCQVDSQVTMMFWYRQQPGQSLTLIATANQGSEATYESGFVIDKFPISRPNLTFSTLTVSNMSPEDSSIYLCSVTPPAGTEAFFGQGTRLTVV.

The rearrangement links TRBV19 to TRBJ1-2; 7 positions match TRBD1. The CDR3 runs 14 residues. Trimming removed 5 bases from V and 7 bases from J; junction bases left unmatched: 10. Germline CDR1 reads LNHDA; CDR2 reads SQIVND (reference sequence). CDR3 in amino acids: CASSSQGPIAGYTF. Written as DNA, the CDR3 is TGTGCCAGTAGTTCACAGGGGCCTATCGCTGGCTACACCTTC.

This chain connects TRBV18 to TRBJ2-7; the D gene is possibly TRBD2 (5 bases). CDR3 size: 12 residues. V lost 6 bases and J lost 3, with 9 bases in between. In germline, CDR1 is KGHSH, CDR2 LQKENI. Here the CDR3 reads CASSLRGYEQYF. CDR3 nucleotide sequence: TGTGCCAGCTCGTTACGGGGCTACGAGCAGTACTTC.

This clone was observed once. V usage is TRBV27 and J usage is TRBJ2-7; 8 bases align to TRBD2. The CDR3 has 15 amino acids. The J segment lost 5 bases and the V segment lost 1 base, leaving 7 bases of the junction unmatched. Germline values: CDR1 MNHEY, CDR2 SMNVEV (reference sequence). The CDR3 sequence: CASSLFSGTSDEQYF. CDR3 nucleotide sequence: TGTGCCAGCAGTTTATTCTCCGGGACTAGTGACGAGCAGTACTTC.

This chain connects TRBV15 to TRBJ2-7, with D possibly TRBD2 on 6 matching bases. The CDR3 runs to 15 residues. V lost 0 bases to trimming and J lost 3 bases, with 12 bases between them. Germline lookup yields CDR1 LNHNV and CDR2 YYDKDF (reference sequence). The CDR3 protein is CATSRDGTEVYEQYF. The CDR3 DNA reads TGTGCCACCAGCAGAGACGGGACTGAAGTCTACGAGCAGTACTTC. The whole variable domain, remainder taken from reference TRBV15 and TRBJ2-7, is DAMVIQNPRYQVTQFGKPVTLSCSQTLNHNVMYWYQQKSSQAPKLLFHYYDKDFNNEADTPDNFQSRRPNTSFCFLDIRSPGLGDTAMYLCATSRDGTEVYEQYFGPGTRLTVT.

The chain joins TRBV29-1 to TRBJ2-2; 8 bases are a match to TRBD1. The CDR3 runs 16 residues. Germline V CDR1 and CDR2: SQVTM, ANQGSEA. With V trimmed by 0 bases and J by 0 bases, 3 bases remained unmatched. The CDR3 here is CSVEDRGRTNTGELFF. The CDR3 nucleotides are TGCAGCGTTGAAGACAGGGGGCGAACGAACACCGGGGAGCTGTTTTTT.

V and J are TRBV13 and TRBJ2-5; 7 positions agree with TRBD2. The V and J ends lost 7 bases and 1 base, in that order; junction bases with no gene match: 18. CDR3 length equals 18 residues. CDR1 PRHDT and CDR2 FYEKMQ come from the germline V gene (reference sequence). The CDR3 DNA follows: TGTGCCAGCACCAAAGCCCGTTCGACGCGGGGGACCCAAGAGACCCAGTACTTC. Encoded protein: CASTKARSTRGTQETQYF.

In DNA, the CDR3 is TGTGCCAGCAGTTACTCGCATCGAGCGGGGGTTGAAGCTTTCTTT. As protein: CASSYSHRAGVEAFF. The J gene is TRBJ1-1, the V gene TRBV6-5; weak D call: TRBD1 (5 bases). V was cut by 0 bases and J by 7 bases, with 15 bases left in between. CDR1 MNHEY and CDR2 SVGAGI come from the germline V gene. The CDR3 totals 15 residues.

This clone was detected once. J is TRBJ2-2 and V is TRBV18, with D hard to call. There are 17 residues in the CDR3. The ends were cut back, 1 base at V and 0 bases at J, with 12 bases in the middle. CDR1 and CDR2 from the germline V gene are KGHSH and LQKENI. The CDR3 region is CASSPRTTYSNTGELFF. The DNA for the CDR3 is TGTGCCAGCTCACCACGTACTACATATTCGAACACCGGGGAGCTGTTTTTT.

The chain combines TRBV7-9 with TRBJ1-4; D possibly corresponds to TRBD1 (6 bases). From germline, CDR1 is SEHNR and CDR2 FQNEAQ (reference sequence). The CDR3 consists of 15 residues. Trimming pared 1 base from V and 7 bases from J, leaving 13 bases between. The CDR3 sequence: CASSLDRGRGEKLFF. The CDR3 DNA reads TGTGCCAGCAGCTTAGACCGGGGCAGGGGTGAAAAACTGTTTTTT.

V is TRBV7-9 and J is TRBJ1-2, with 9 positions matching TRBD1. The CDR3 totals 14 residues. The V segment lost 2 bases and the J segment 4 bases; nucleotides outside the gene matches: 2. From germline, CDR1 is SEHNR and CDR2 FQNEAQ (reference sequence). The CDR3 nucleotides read TGTGCCAGCAGCTTAACAGGGGGCATCTATGGCTACACCTTC. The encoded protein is CASSLTGGIYGYTF.

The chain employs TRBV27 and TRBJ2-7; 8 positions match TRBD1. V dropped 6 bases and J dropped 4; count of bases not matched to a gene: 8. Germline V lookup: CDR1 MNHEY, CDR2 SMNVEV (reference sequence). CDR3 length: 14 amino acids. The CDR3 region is CASRQGAKGYEQYF. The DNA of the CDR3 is TGTGCCAGCAGGCAGGGGGCGAAGGGTTACGAGCAGTACTTC.

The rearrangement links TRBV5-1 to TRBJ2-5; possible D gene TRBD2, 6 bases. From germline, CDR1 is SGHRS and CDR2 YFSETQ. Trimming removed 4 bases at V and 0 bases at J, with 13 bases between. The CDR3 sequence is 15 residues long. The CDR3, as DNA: TGCGCCAGCAGCGCTCACCCGGGGGACCAAGAGACCCAGTACTTC. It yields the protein CASSAHPGDQETQYF.

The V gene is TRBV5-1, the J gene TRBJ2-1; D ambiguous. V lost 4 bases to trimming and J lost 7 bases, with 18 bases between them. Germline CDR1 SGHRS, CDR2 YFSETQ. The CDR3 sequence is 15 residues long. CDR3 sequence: CASSGSPWATNEQFF. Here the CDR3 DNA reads TGCGCCAGCAGCGGGTCGCCATGGGCCACGAATGAGCAGTTCTTC. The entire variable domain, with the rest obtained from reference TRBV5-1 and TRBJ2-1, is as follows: KAGVTQTPRYLIKTRGQQVTLSCSPISGHRSVSWYQQTPGQGLQFLFEYFSETQRNKGNFPGRFSGRQFSNSRSEMNVSTLELGDSALYLCASSGSPWATNEQFFGPGTRLTVL.

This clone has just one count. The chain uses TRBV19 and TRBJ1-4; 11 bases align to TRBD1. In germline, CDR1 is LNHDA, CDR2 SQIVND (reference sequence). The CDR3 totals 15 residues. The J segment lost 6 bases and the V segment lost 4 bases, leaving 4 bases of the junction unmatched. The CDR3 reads CASSSPDRGHEKLFF. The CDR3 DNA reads TGTGCCAGTAGTAGCCCGGACAGGGGGCATGAAAAACTGTTTTTT.

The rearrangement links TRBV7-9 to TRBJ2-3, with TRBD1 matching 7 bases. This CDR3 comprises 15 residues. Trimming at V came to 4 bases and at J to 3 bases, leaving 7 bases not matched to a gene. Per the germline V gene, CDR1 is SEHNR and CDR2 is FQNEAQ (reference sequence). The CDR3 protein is CASSSYRGRTDTQYF. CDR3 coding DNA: TGTGCCAGCAGCTCCTACAGGGGTCGAACAGATACGCAGTATTTT.

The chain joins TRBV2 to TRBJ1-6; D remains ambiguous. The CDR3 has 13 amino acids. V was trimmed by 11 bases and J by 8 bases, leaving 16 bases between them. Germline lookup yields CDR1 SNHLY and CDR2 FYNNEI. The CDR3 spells CACRLMLDSPLHF. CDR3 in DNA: TGTGCCTGCCGACTCATGCTGGATTCACCCCTCCACTTT.

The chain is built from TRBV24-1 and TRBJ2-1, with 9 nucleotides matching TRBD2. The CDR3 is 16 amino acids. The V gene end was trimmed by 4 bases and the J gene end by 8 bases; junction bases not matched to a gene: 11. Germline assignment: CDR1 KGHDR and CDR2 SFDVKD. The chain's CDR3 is CATSDPTSGGMHEQFF. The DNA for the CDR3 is TGTGCCACCAGTGACCCAACGAGCGGGGGGATGCATGAGCAGTTCTTC.

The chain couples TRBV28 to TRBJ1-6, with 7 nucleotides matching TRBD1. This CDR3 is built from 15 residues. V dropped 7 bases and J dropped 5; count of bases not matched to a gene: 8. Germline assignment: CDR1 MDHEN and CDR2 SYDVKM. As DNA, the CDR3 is TGTGCCAGCATGGGACAGCGAATCAATAATTCACCCCTCCACTTT. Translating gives CASMGQRINNSPLHF.

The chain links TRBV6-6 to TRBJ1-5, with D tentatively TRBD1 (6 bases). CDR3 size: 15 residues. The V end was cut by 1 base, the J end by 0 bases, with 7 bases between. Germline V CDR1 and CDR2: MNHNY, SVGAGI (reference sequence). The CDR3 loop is CASSYLQGSNQPQHF. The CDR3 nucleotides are TGTGCCAGCAGTTACTTACAGGGTAGCAATCAGCCCCAGCATTTT.

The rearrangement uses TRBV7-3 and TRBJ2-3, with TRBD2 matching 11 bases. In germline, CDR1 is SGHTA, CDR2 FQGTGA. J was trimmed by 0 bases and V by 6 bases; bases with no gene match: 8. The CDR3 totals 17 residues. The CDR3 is CASSHRTSGLSTDTQYF. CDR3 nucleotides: TGTGCCAGCAGTCATCGGACTAGCGGGTTAAGCACAGATACGCAGTATTTT.

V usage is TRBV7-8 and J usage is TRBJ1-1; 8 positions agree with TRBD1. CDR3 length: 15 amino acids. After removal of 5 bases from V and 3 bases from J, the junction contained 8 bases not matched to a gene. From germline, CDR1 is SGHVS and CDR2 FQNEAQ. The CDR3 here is CASSMSRGPDTEAFF. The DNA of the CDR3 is TGTGCCAGCAGCATGAGCAGGGGGCCGGACACTGAAGCTTTCTTT.

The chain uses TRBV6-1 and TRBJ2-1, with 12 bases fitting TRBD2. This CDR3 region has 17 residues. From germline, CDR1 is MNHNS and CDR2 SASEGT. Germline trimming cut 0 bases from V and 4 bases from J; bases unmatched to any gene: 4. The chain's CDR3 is CASSEAWTSGEYNEQFF. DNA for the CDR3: TGTGCCAGCAGTGAAGCATGGACTAGCGGGGAGTACAATGAGCAGTTCTTC.

CDR3 protein: CASSTFYEQYV. The CDR3 nucleotides read TGTGCCAGCAGCACATTCTACGAGCAGTACGTC. The chain couples TRBV11-2 to TRBJ2-7, with D hard to call. The germline V and J ends were trimmed by 5 bases and 3 bases, with 5 bases remaining between them. The CDR3 length is 11 residues. Germline CDR1 reads SGHAT; CDR2 reads FQNNGV.

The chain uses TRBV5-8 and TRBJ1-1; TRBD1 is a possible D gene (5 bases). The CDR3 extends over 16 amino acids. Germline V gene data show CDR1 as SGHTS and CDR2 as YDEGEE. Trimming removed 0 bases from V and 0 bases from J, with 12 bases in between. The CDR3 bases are TGTGCCAGCAGCTTGGGGTGGGGGGAATTGAACACTGAAGCTTTCTTT. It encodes CASSLGWGELNTEAFF.

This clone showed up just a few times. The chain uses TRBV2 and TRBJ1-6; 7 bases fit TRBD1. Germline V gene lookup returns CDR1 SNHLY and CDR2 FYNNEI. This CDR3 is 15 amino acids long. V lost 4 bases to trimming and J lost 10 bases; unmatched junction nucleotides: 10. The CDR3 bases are TGTGCCAGCAGTGCCCTCGAGACAGGGAAATCACCCCTCCACTTT. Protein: CASSALETGKSPLHF.